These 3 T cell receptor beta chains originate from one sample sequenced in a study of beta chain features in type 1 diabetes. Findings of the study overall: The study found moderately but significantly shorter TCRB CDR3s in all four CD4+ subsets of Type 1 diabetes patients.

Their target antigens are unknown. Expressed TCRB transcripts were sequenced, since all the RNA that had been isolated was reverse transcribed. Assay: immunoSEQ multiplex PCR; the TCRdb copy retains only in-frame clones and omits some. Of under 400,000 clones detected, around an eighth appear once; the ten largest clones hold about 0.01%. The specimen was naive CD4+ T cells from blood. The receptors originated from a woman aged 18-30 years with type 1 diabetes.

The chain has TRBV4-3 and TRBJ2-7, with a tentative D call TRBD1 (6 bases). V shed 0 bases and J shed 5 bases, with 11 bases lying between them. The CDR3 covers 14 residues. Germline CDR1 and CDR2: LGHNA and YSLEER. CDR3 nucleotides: TGCGCCAGCAGCCAAGAAAGGGGGAGCGACGAGCAGTACTTC. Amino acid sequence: CASSQERGSDEQYF.

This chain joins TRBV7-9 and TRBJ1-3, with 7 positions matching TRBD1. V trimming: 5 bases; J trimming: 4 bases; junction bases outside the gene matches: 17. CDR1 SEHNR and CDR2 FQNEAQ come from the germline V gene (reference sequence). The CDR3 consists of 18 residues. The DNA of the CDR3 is TGTGCCAGCAGCCAAGTTAGAGGGGGCTCTCTCCGGGGAAACACCATATATTTT. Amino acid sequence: CASSQVRGGSLRGNTIYF.

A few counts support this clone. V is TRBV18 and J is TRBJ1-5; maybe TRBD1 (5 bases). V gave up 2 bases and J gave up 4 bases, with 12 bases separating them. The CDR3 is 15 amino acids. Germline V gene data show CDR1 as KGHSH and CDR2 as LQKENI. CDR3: CASSPSRAGNQPQHF. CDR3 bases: TGTGCCAGCTCACCAAGTAGGGCAGGGAATCAGCCCCAGCATTTT.